This TCR beta chain was sequenced for a study of human T cells and chemical hapten exposure. The library attached unique molecular identifiers to individual cDNA molecules. Each CDR3 protein is one row after TCRdb ran MiXCR on the RACE reads. Of roughly 260,000 distinct CDR3 sequences listed, about 9% are singletons. Documented time point: pre-sensitization, week 0. Sample treatment: therapeutic diphenylcyclopropenone sensitization with weekly scalp DPC. This clonotype was recorded at least ten times. Per germline, CDR1 SGHRS and CDR2 YFSETQ. V was pared by 7 bases and J by 0 bases, with 14 bases between. The CDR3 runs to 14 residues.

The V and J genes are TRBV5-1 and TRBJ2-7; D gene ambiguous. Sequenced material: whole blood, taken in connection with sensitization to the hapten diphenylcyclopropenone (DPC). This receptor was taken from a woman aged 40 to 49 with alopecia areata. Some clones in this sample may be carry-over from other donors' samples. As DNA, the CDR3 is TGCGCCAGCCGGCCGGGCGCAAACTCCTACGAGCAGTACTTC. Translated: CASRPGANSYEQYF.